This record concerns one T cell receptor beta chain sequence. The antigen it binds to is not known. Base-call qualities are not available, and no considerably larger clone is one nucleotide away. From the cysteine through the phenylalanine, the CDR3 covers 14 amino acids. Here the CDR3 DNA is all that survives: 42 bases in frame from base 1. Clipping removes 9 bases from V and 5 bases from J, with 11 as the unmatched junction base count. The germline V gene provides CDR1 SNHLY and CDR2 FYNNEI. The sample is drawn from a study of blood T cell repertoires in COVID-19 (dated by TCRdb to the early 2020s). The study in broad terms: The collaborator samples originated in the United States, Italy and Spain and spanned the acute and convalescent phases of COVID-19. Deeply sampled blood TCRbeta repertoires from subjects exposed to, actively infected with, or recovered from COVID-19 were included in the dataset. The material from the prospective study consisted of cDNA or gDNA derived from T cells, B-cell-depleted T cells, or PBMCs. The repertoires were released in a freely available public database intended as a resource for research on the immune response to SARS-CoV-2. Samples came from the ongoing ImmuneRACE study (first 160 participants) plus 1,254 subjects from 6 global collaborators. HLA class I and class II types, where available, came from metadata supplied by the sample provider rather than from assay-based typing. Nearly every sample came with metadata listing a de-identified subject ID, COVID-19 status, age in years and sex. The paper as a whole reports these results and caveats: Clinical and demographic metadata were provided uncurated, with the amount varying by source and participant.

TCRbeta CDR3 regions were amplified from genomic DNA by means of the immunoSEQ Assay, a bias-controlled multiplex PCR. The study's processing was this. The number of nucleated cells in each sample was estimated by amplification of reference gene primers within the assay. To quantify the absolute abundance of each unique TCRbeta CDR3 rearrangement, sequence reads were collapsed and filtered. For each sample, productive Simpson clonality was calculated as the square root of Simpson's diversity index across productive rearrangements. In TCRdb, the immuneACCESS table is reduced to in-frame sequences with V and J assigned. These tables do not hold every clone; where another copy was compared, an unresolved V gene accounts for under half, and the others remain unexplained. V and J calls and clone size come straight from that table; D and trimming were deduced from the DNA. This sample comprises more than 250,000 clones, nearly 90% of them detected only once. The ten most abundant clones make up around 6% of the sample.

In the prospective study, participants were about 18 to 95 years old, resided in fewer than 25 geographic areas of the United States, and were enrolled through a virtual design. In the prospective study, cohorts were assigned on the basis of participant-reported clinical history obtained from a screening survey and a study questionnaire. ImmuneRACE Cohort 3 recovered participants were defined by two consecutive negative NP/OP PCR tests, healthcare professional clearance, or symptom resolution. In the prospective study, whole blood, serum and a nasopharyngeal or oropharyngeal swab were collected from each participant by mobile phlebotomists. Over a roughly two-month period, participants in the prospective study had the option of providing additional blood draws and questionnaires. Before DNA extraction, blood samples from the prospective study were shipped at room temperature or frozen.

This clonotype originated in a woman aged 30 to 39 who had recovered from COVID-19. Recombination connected TRBV2 to TRBJ1-2, with 8 bases aligning to TRBD1. Material for sequencing was PBMCs or T cells enriched from blood (not recorded which). The CDR3 loop reads CARAPGQGTYGYTF. In nucleotides, the sequence is TGTGCCAGAGCCCCTGGACAGGGAACTTATGGCTACACCTTC.